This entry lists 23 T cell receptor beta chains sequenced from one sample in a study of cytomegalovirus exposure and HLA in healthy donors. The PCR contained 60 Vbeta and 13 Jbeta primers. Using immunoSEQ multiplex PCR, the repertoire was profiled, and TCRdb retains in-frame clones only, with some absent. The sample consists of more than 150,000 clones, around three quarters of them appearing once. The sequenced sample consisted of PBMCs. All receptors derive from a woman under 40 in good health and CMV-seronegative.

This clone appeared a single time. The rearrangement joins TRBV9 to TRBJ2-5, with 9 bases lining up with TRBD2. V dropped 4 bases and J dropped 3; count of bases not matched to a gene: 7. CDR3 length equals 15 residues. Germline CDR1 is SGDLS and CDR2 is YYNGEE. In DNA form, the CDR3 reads TGTGCCAGCAGCCGGGGGGCGGGGGGGGAAGAGACCCAGTACTTC. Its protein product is CASSRGAGGEETQYF. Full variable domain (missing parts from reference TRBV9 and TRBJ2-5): DSGVTQTPKHLITATGQRVTLRCSPRSGDLSVYWYQQSLDQGLQFLIQYYNGEERAKGNILERFSAQQFPDLHSELNLSSLELGDSALYFCASSRGAGGEETQYFGPGTRLLVL.

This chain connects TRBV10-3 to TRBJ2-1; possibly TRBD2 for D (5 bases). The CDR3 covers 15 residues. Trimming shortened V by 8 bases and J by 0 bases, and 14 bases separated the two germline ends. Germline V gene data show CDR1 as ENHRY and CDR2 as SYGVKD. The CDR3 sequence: CAIATPGSSYNEQFF. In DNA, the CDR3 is TGTGCCATCGCCACTCCGGGGAGCTCCTACAATGAGCAGTTCTTC.

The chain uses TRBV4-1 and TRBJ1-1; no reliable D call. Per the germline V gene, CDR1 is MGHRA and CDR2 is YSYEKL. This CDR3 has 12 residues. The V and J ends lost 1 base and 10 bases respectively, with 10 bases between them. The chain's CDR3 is CASSQGGDLAFF. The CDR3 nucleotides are TGCGCCAGCAGCCAAGGGGGAGATCTAGCTTTCTTT.

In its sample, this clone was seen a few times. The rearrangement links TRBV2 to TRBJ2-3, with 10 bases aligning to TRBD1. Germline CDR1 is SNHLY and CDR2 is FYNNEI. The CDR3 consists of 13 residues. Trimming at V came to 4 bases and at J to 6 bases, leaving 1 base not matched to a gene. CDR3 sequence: CASSGTGGDTQYF. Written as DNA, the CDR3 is TGTGCCAGCAGTGGGACAGGGGGTGATACGCAGTATTTT.

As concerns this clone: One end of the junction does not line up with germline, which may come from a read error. Written as DNA, the CDR3 is TGTGCCAGCAGTGTGGGCCCCATCAATCACTTC. Translated, it gives CASSVGPINHF. The chain is built from TRBV6-1 and TRBJ2-5; D not resolved. CDR1 is MNHNS, CDR2 SASEGT, per germline. The CDR3 has 11 residues.

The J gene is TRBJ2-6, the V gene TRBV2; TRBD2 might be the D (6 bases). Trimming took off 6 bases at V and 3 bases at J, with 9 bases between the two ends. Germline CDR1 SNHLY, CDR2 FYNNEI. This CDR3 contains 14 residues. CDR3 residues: CASRGTGGANVLTF. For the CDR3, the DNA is TGTGCCAGCAGAGGGACTGGTGGGGCCAACGTCCTGACTTTC.

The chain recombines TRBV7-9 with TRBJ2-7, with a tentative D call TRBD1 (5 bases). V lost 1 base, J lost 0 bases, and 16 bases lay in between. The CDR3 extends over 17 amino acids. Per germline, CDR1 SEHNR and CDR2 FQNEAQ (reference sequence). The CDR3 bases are TGTGCCAGCAGCTTAGTGCCTCGACAGAAAAGCTCCTACGAGCAGTACTTC. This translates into CASSLVPRQKSSYEQYF.

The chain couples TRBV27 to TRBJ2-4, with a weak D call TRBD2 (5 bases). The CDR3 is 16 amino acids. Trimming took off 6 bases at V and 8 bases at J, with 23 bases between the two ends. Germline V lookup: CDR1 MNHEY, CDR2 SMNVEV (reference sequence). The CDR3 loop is CASSRRAASGRDIQYF. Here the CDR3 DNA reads TGTGCCAGCAGCCGGCGGGCGGCTTCAGGTAGGGACATTCAGTACTTC.

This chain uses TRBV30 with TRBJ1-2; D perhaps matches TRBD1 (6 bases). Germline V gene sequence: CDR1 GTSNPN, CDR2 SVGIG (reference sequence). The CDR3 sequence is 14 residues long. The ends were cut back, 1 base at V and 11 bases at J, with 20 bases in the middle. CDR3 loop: CAWSAGTGPWGYTF. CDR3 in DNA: TGTGCCTGGAGTGCCGGTACAGGGCCCTGGGGTTACACCTTC.

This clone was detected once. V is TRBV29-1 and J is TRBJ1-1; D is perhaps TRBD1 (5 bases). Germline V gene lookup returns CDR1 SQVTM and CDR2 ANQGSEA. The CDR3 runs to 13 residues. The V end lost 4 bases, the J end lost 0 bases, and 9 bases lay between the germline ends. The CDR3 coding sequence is TGCAGCGTTGTGGGGGGGGTGAACACTGAAGCTTTCTTT. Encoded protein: CSVVGGVNTEAFF.

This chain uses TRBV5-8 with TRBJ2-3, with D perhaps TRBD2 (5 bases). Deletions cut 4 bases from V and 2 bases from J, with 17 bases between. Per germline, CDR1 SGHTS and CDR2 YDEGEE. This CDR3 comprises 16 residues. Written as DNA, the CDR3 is TGTGCCAGCAGCCGGGGAGCCACAGAATACACAGATACGCAGTATTTT. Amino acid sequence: CASSRGATEYTDTQYF.

CDR3 coding DNA: TGTGCCAGCAGCTCAGGGGTAGGGGGAATTAACGAGCAGTACTTC. Its protein is CASSSGVGGINEQYF. The gene calls are TRBV5-4 and TRBJ2-7, with TRBD1 as a possible D gene (6 bases). The CDR3 sequence is 15 residues long. The V and J ends lost 3 bases and 5 bases respectively, with 18 bases between them. From germline, CDR1 is SGHNT and CDR2 YYREEE (reference sequence). The entire variable domain, with the rest obtained from reference TRBV5-4 and TRBJ2-7, is as follows: ETGVTQSPTHLIKTRGQQVTLRCSSQSGHNTVSWYQQALGQGPQFIFQYYREEENGRGNFPPRFSGLQFPNYSSELNVNALELDDSALYLCASSSGVGGINEQYFGPGTRLTVT.

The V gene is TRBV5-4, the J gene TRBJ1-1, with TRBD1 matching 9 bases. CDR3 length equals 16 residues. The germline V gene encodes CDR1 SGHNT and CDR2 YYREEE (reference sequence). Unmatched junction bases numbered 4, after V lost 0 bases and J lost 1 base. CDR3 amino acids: CASSLDRGRSNTEAFF. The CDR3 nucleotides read TGTGCCAGCAGCTTGGACAGGGGGCGGTCGAACACTGAAGCTTTCTTT.

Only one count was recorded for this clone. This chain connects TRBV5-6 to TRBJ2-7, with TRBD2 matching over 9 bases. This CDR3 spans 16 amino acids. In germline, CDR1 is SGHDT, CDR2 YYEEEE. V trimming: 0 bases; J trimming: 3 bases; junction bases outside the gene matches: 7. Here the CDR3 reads CASSLVGLAGIYEQYF. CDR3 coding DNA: TGTGCCAGCAGCTTGGTCGGTCTAGCGGGAATCTACGAGCAGTACTTC.

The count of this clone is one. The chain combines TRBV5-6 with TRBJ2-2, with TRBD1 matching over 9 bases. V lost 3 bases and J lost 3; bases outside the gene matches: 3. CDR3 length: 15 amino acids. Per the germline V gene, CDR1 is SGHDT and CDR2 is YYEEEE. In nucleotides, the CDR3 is TGTGCCAGCAGCTGGGGACAGGGCGACACCGGGGAGCTGTTTTTT. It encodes CASSWGQGDTGELFF.

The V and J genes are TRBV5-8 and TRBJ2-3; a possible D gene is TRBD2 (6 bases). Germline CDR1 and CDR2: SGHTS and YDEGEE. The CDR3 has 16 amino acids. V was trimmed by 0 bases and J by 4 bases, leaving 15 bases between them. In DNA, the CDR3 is TGTGCCAGCAGCTTGGCGCGGGGTGGCGGGGCAGATACGCAGTATTTT. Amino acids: CASSLARGGGADTQYF.

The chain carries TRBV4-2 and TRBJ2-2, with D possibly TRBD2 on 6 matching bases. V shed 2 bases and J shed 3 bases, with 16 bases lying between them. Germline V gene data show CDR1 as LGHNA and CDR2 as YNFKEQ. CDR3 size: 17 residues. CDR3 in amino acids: CASSQPPRERDTGELFF. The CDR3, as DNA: TGTGCCAGCAGCCAACCCCCCCGGGAGCGGGACACCGGGGAGCTGTTTTTT.

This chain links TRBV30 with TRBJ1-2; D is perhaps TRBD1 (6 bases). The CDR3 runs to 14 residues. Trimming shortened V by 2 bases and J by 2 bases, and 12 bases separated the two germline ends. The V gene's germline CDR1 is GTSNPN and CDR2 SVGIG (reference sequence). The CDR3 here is CAWSPQTGNYGYTF. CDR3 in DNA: TGTGCCTGGAGTCCCCAGACAGGAAACTATGGCTACACCTTC.

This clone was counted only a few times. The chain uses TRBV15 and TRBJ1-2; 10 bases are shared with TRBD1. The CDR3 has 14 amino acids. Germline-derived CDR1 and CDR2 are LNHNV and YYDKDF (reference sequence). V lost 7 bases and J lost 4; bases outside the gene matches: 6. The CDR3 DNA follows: TGTGCCACCAACTGGGACAGGGGAGGCTATGGCTACACCTTC. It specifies CATNWDRGGYGYTF. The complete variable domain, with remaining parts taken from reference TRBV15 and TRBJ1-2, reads DAMVIQNPRYQVTQFGKPVTLSCSQTLNHNVMYWYQQKSSQAPKLLFHYYDKDFNNEADTPDNFQSRRPNTSFCFLDIRSPGLGDTAMYLCATNWDRGGYGYTFGSGTRLTVV.

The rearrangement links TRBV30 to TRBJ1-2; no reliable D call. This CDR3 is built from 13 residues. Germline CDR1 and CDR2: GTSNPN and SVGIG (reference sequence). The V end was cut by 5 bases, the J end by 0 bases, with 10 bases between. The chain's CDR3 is CAWYLAANYGYTF. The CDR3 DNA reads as TGTGCCTGGTATCTTGCAGCTAACTATGGCTACACCTTC. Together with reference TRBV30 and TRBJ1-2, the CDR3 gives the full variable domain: SQTIHQWPATLVQPVGSPLSLECTVEGTSNPNLYWYRQAAGRGLQLLFYSVGIGQISSEVPQNLSASRPQDRQFILSSKKLLLSDSGFYLCAWYLAANYGYTFGSGTRLTVV.

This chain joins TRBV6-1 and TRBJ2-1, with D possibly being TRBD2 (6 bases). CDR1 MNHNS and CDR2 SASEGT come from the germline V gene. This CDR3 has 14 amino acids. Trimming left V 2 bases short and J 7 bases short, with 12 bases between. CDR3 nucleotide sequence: TGTGCCAGCAGTGAAAGTCGGGGGAGAAATGAGCAGTTCTTC. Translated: CASSESRGRNEQFF.

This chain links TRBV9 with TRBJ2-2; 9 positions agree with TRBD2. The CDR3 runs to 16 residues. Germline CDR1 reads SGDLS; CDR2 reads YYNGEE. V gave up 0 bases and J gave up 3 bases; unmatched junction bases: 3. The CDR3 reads CASSVDGTSYTGELFF. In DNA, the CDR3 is TGTGCCAGCAGCGTAGATGGGACTAGCTACACCGGGGAGCTGTTTTTT.

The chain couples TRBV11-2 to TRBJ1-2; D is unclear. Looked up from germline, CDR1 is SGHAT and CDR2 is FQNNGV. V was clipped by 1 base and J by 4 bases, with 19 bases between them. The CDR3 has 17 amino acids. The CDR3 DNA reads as TGTGCCAGCAGCTTAGGACGGGGTTCCCTCAATTTCTATGGCTACACCTTC. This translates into CASSLGRGSLNFYGYTF.